This T cell receptor (beta chain) emerged from a study of blood T cell repertoires in COVID-19. Study at large: Sites in the United States, Italy and Spain provided acute and convalescent COVID-19 samples.

Looked up from germline, CDR1 is MNHEY and CDR2 is SMNVEV (reference sequence). V was cut by 5 bases and J by 3 bases, with 12 bases left in between. This CDR3 contains 14 residues. Profiling relied on immunoSEQ multiplex PCR, and the TCRdb table lists in-frame clones only, not all of them. The top ten hold under 15% of the sample, which has about 270,000 clones, approximately 86% seen once. Those enrolled in Seattle joined during active infection and were followed longitudinally afterward. Specimen: peripheral blood. This TCR was sampled from a woman aged 70-85 years with COVID-19, enrolled during active disease. V gene TRBV27 combines with J gene TRBJ2-3, with a tentative D call TRBD1 (5 bases). CDR3 amino acids: CASSRTPRTDTQYF. The CDR3 DNA follows: TGTGCCAGCAGTCGGACACCCAGGACAGATACGCAGTATTTT.